This TCR beta chain stems from a study of blood T cells in healthy people across ages. Primed by a sample-barcoded 5' primer and a J-beta primer mix, a second PCR proceeded for about 7 to 11 cycles. Using its own MiXCR run on the 5' RACE reads, TCRdb lists one record per CDR3 protein. Here the sample spans more than 600,000 distinct CDR3 sequences, 25% being singletons. V shed 3 bases, J shed 8 bases, and the junction held 6 bases outside the gene matches. This CDR3 is 14 amino acids long. Germline V gives CDR1 SGHRS, CDR2 YFSETQ. A further study also used this sample, focusing on T cells of mothers and their children. As reported in that work: The second PCR's M1S primer added sample barcodes and 2-4 random nucleotides.

The source material was blood. This TCR came from a boy aged 5-17 years in good health. V and J are TRBV5-1 and TRBJ2-1, with 9 bases matching TRBD2. The CDR3 DNA follows: TGCGCCAGCAGCTATATAGCGGGAGCGGATGAGCAGTTCTTC. Translation gives CASSYIAGADEQFF.